These 29 T cell receptor beta chains share one sample of origin, sequenced in a study of CD8 T cells in ankylosing spondylitis (dated by TCRdb to about 2017). The investigation overall reported the following: Blood from ankylosing spondylitis patients appeared to be characterized by a TCR beta motif made up of under 10 highly homologous amino acid variants.

Preparation of the library involved 5' RACE. For sequencing, an Illumina HiSeq 2500 was employed. TCRdb reprocessing: public reads trimmed at Q25 with fastp, clones called with MiXCR, in-frame beta chains kept. Records with the same CDR3 protein are collapsed into one entry carrying the most frequent genes and DNA. The sample yields about 540,000 distinct CDR3 sequences; approximately 12% were counted once. 6.5% to 7% of the sample comes from the top ten. Their target antigens are unknown. Sequencing input: blood, either unsorted or a sorted T cell fraction (not recorded which). The source is a male donor with ankylosing spondylitis.

In its sample, this clonotype was seen many times. This rearrangement joins TRBV5-1 to TRBJ2-5, with a possible D match to TRBD2 (6 bases). This CDR3 region has 15 residues. Germline V lookup: CDR1 SGHRS, CDR2 YFSETQ. V was clipped by 0 bases and J by 1 base, with 10 bases between them. This CDR3 is CASSLASGSQETQYF. In DNA, the CDR3 is TGCGCCAGCAGCTTGGCCTCCGGGAGCCAAGAGACCCAGTACTTC.

The rearrangement joins TRBV7-2 to TRBJ2-5, with D perhaps given as TRBD1 or TRBD2 (5 bases each). The CDR3 loop spans 16 amino acids. The germline V and J ends were trimmed by 3 bases and 5 bases, with 19 bases remaining between them. Germline-derived CDR1 and CDR2 are SGHTA and FQGNSA. The CDR3 DNA sequence: TGTGCCAGCAGCTTTTTTGGGACCGGGGTCGAGGAGACCCAGTACTTC. Protein: CASSFFGTGVEETQYF.

The genes are TRBV4-1 and TRBJ1-2; D is perhaps TRBD1 (5 bases). This CDR3 contains 13 residues. Trimming left V 0 bases short and J 8 bases short, with 10 bases between. The V gene's germline CDR1 is MGHRA and CDR2 YSYEKL. The CDR3 loop is CASSQDVGTGYTF. CDR3 nucleotide sequence: TGCGCCAGCAGCCAAGATGTCGGGACCGGCTACACCTTC.

As regards this clonotype: As the CDR3 is not closed by the conserved phenylalanine or tryptophan, this likely results from a read error. The DNA is omitted, as the CDR3 cannot be located on it reliably, and the CDR3 follows TCRdb's listing. The rearrangement links TRBV7-9 to TRBJ2-3; the table gives TRBD1 as D, unverified against the DNA. CDR1 SEHNR and CDR2 FQNEAQ come from the germline V gene (reference sequence). The CDR3 region is 12 residues in length, termini included. CDR3 in amino acids: CASSLIAGQSRS.

This clonotype was detected a few times. The chain combines TRBV2 with TRBJ2-6; D remains unclear. The germline gives CDR1 SNHLY, CDR2 FYNNEI. Trimming took 3 bases from V and 0 from J, leaving 3 bases between them. This CDR3 contains 14 residues. CDR3 loop: CASSDDSGANVLTF. The CDR3 DNA reads TGTGCCAGCAGTGATGACTCTGGGGCCAACGTCCTGACTTTC.

The rearrangement links TRBV10-3 to TRBJ1-1; no definite D call. Per the germline V gene, CDR1 is ENHRY and CDR2 is SYGVKD. The CDR3 covers 12 residues. Trimming pared 1 base from V and 11 bases from J, leaving 11 bases between. The CDR3 DNA sequence: TGTGCCATCAGTGAGTTTAACAGAGGGGCTTTCTTT. Its translation is CAISEFNRGAFF.

Ten or more counts support this clonotype. This chain uses TRBV5-1 with TRBJ2-1, with 13 bases matching TRBD2. Germline V CDR1 and CDR2: SGHRS, YFSETQ. With V trimmed by 2 bases and J by 4 bases, 6 bases remained unmatched. The CDR3 totals 17 residues. CDR3 amino acids: CASSLRTSGRLYNEQFF. DNA for the CDR3: TGCGCCAGCAGCTTAAGGACTAGCGGGAGACTTTACAATGAGCAGTTCTTC.

This clonotype was counted only a few times. The V gene is TRBV30, the J gene TRBJ2-2, with D hard to call. The CDR3 length is 14 residues. V was pared by 0 bases and J by 3 bases, with 8 bases between. The germline V gene encodes CDR1 GTSNPN and CDR2 SVGIG (reference sequence). The CDR3 sequence is CAWSVRPHTGELFF. In nucleotides, the CDR3 is TGTGCCTGGAGTGTACGACCACACACCGGGGAGCTGTTTTTT.

V is TRBV12-3 or TRBV12-4 and J is TRBJ2-7; TRBD2 aligns across 11 bases. V lost 5 bases to trimming and J lost 3 bases; unmatched junction nucleotides: 9. The CDR3 is made up of 16 amino acids. The CDR3 loop is CASSPPGTSGDYEQYV. The CDR3 DNA sequence: TGTGCCAGCAGTCCCCCCGGGACTAGCGGCGACTACGAGCAGTACGTC.

The rearrangement joins TRBV12-3 or TRBV12-4 to TRBJ2-7, with 10 bases fitting TRBD1. Trimming cost V 11 bases and J 4 bases; bases outside gene matches: 26. This CDR3 contains 19 residues. CDR3 nucleotide sequence: TGTGCCTTCTGTTTCTGGTCCGGTGTCCGACAGGGGGCGAATTACGAGCAGTACTTC. Its translation: CAFCFWSGVRQGANYEQYF.

Many counts were recorded for this clonotype. This chain uses TRBV7-2 with TRBJ2-3; no clear D. CDR3 length equals 15 residues. The germline V gene encodes CDR1 SGHTA and CDR2 FQGNSA. V shed 4 bases and J shed 1 base, with 12 bases lying between them. The DNA of the CDR3 is TGTGCCAGCAGCTCAACCTTTGGGGGCACAGATACGCAGTATTTT. Translated, it gives CASSSTFGGTDTQYF.

The chain couples TRBV27 to TRBJ2-7, with 8 bases fitting TRBD1. CDR3 size: 15 residues. Germline CDR1 MNHEY, CDR2 SMNVEV (reference sequence). J lost 3 bases, V lost 0 bases, and 4 bases had no gene match. The CDR3 spells CASSLSRDRFYEQYF. CDR3 in DNA: TGTGCCAGCAGTTTATCGAGGGACAGGTTCTACGAGCAGTACTTC.

This clonotype was recorded many times. The chain uses TRBV12-3 or TRBV12-4 and TRBJ1-5, with D maybe TRBD1 (6 bases). V lost 8 bases, J lost 1 base, and 12 bases lay in between. The CDR3 loop spans 14 amino acids. In DNA form, the CDR3 reads TGTGCCAGCGGACGACAGGCCAGCAATCAGCCCCAGCATTTT. This sequence encodes CASGRQASNQPQHF.

This clonotype has just a few counts. This sequence may be a read error, since a much larger clone differs from it by one base. The CDR3 region is CPSSFTGAIGEQFF. DNA for the CDR3: TGTCCCAGCAGTTTCACCGGGGCGATCGGGGAGCAGTTCTTC. This sequence joins TRBV6-5 and TRBJ2-1; TRBD1 or TRBD2 may be the D gene (5 bases each). The CDR3 contains 14 residues. Germline CDR1 reads MNHEY; CDR2 reads SVGAGI.

This sequence joins TRBV29-1 and TRBJ1-3; D remains unclear. CDR3 size: 14 residues. From germline, CDR1 is SQVTM and CDR2 ANQGSEA. Trimming stripped 7 bases from V and 0 bases from J, with 13 bases between. This CDR3 reads CSAVDSLSGNTIYF. DNA for the CDR3: TGCAGCGCAGTGGATAGCCTCTCTGGAAACACCATATATTTT.

This clonotype was counted ten times or more. The chain recombines TRBV5-1 with TRBJ2-3, with a possible D match to TRBD2 (6 bases). Germline CDR1 and CDR2: SGHRS and YFSETQ. This CDR3 has 14 amino acids. V was trimmed by 2 bases and J by 5 bases, leaving 12 bases between them. CDR3 in DNA: TGCGCCAGCAGCTTCACGGGAGTAAGAGATACGCAGTATTTT. Its protein is CASSFTGVRDTQYF.

A few counts support this clonotype. This rearrangement joins TRBV5-1 to TRBJ1-1, with D possibly TRBD1 on 6 matching bases. Trimming removed 0 bases from V and 5 bases from J, with 17 bases in between. Germline CDR1 is SGHRS and CDR2 is YFSETQ. The CDR3 length is 16 residues. The CDR3 loop reads CASSLGGPSQGTEAFF. The CDR3 region has the DNA TGCGCCAGCAGCTTGGGGGGCCCTTCCCAGGGGACTGAAGCTTTCTTT.

This clonotype was recorded many times. The genes are TRBV5-1 and TRBJ1-2; 7 bases map to TRBD1. Germline V lookup: CDR1 SGHRS, CDR2 YFSETQ. J was trimmed by 6 bases and V by 3 bases; bases with no gene match: 14. The CDR3 has 16 amino acids. CDR3 loop: CASSWSPGQATDGYTF. The CDR3 coding sequence is TGCGCCAGCAGCTGGAGCCCAGGACAGGCGACCGATGGCTACACCTTC.

The chain couples TRBV11-3 to TRBJ2-2; D ambiguous. The germline gives CDR1 SGHNT, CDR2 YENEEA. Trimming shortened V by 5 bases and J by 3 bases, and 16 bases separated the two germline ends. The CDR3 totals 16 residues. CDR3 sequence: CASSPDSSFYTGELFF. The DNA of the CDR3 is TGTGCCAGCAGCCCAGACTCCTCGTTTTACACCGGGGAGCTGTTTTTT.

This clonotype was detected a few times. CDR3 sequence reads: CASSQVDRATDTQYF. For the CDR3, the DNA is TGTGCCAGCAGCCAAGTCGACAGGGCAACAGATACGCAGTATTTT. The chain combines TRBV4-2 with TRBJ2-3; 7 bases line up with TRBD1. The ends lost 1 base at V and 3 bases at J; junction bases unmatched: 4. The germline V gene encodes CDR1 LGHNA and CDR2 YNFKEQ. The CDR3 runs 15 residues.

This clonotype was counted between two and nine times. In nucleotides, the CDR3 is TGTGCCACCACCCCTGATGGGAGGTACGAGCAGTACTTC. Translation: CATTPDGRYEQYF. The chain joins TRBV15 to TRBJ2-7, with a weak D call TRBD2 (6 bases). V was shortened by 7 bases and J by 4 bases, with 14 bases between the two germline ends. This CDR3 is 13 amino acids long. Per germline, CDR1 LNHNV and CDR2 YYDKDF (reference sequence).

This clonotype appeared a few times. The DNA for the CDR3 is TGTGCCTGGAGGACGGGGGGTTTCGACAATCAGCCCCAGCATTTT. The encoded protein is CAWRTGGFDNQPQHF. The chain couples TRBV30 to TRBJ1-5, with D possibly being TRBD1 (5 bases). Germline CDR1 and CDR2: GTSNPN and SVGIG (reference sequence). The CDR3 runs 15 residues. Trimming left V 3 bases short and J 3 bases short, with 15 bases between.

This sequence joins TRBV10-1 and TRBJ2-3; possible D gene TRBD2, 6 bases. Looked up from germline, CDR1 is WNHNN and CDR2 is SYGVQD (reference sequence). Trimming left V 4 bases short and J 4 bases short, with 12 bases between. The CDR3 runs to 14 residues. CDR3 in amino acids: CASSAGGGADTQYF. The CDR3 DNA is TGCGCCAGCAGTGCCGGGGGAGGAGCAGATACGCAGTATTTT.

The chain joins TRBV3-1 to TRBJ2-1; 10 bases line up with TRBD2. The J segment lost 14 bases and the V segment lost 1 base, leaving 8 bases of the junction unmatched. Germline CDR1 LGHDT, CDR2 YNNKEL (reference sequence). The CDR3 is made up of 14 amino acids. The CDR3 coding sequence is TGTGCCAGCAGCCAAGTAACAGCGGGGGGGCTTAAGTTCTTC. Translating gives CASSQVTAGGLKFF.

DNA for the CDR3: TGTGCCAGCAGTTCCGTTCTAGCGGGAGCCACAGATACGCAGTATTTT. This encodes CASSSVLAGATDTQYF. The V and J genes are TRBV6-5 and TRBJ2-3, with 10 bases aligning to TRBD2. With 4 bases clipped from V and 2 bases from J, the junction kept 6 bases outside the gene matches. Germline lookup yields CDR1 MNHEY and CDR2 SVGAGI. This CDR3 is 16 amino acids long.

This clonotype was seen ten or more times. The genes are TRBV24-1 and TRBJ1-5, with 8 bases matching TRBD1. CDR3 length: 16 amino acids. V was clipped by 4 bases and J by 4 bases; unmatched bases: 8. Germline V lookup: CDR1 KGHDR, CDR2 SFDVKD. Here the CDR3 DNA reads TGTGCCACCAGTGAGAACGGACAGGGAGAAAATCAGCCCCAGCATTTT. Protein sequence: CATSENGQGENQPQHF.

This chain links TRBV20-1 with TRBJ2-5; 7 bases align to TRBD1. Per germline, CDR1 DFQATT and CDR2 SNEGSKA (reference sequence). The CDR3 extends over 13 amino acids. Trimming took 3 bases from V and 3 from J; bases not matched to a gene: 4. CDR3 residues: CSARQTGKETQYF. CDR3 DNA sequence: TGCAGTGCTAGGCAGACAGGGAAAGAGACCCAGTACTTC.

The CDR3 is CSARASGVTYNEQFF. DNA of the CDR3: TGCAGTGCTAGGGCCAGCGGGGTCACCTACAATGAGCAGTTCTTC. The gene calls are TRBV20-1 and TRBJ2-1; the match to TRBD2 covers 7 bases. Germline V gene lookup returns CDR1 DFQATT and CDR2 SNEGSKA (reference sequence). The CDR3 loop spans 15 amino acids. J lost 2 bases, V lost 3 bases, and 7 bases had no gene match.

V usage is TRBV3-1 and J usage is TRBJ1-2, with D possibly TRBD1 on 5 matching bases. This CDR3 spans 15 amino acids. Trimming removed 1 base at V and 4 bases at J, with 13 bases between. The germline CDR1 and CDR2 sequences are LGHDT and YNNKEL (reference sequence). This chain's CDR3 is CASSQGQGLLYGYTF. As DNA, the CDR3 is TGTGCCAGCAGCCAAGGGCAGGGTCTGCTCTATGGCTACACCTTC.